This T cell receptor (beta chain) was identified during a study of T cell repertoires in ileal Crohn's disease. About this clone: What it recognizes is unknown.

Trimming removed 5 bases from V and 4 bases from J, with 17 bases in between. The CDR3 consists of 15 residues. Germline loops: CDR1 SNHLY, CDR2 FYNNEI. Overall study findings and caveats: Active smokers at surgery had more clonal expansions than non-smokers. Every patient over 26.8% clonality showed endoscopic recurrence.

The table came from immunoSEQ multiplex PCR; TCRdb's copy has only in-frame clones and leaves some out. This sample has over 7,500 clones; just over 75% occur once, and the top ten carry about 25%. The chain combines TRBV2 with TRBJ1-2; D may be TRBD1 (5 bases). The receptor's source is an adult with Crohn's disease. Source material: ileal tissue. The CDR3 region is CASSPRVGGVYGYTF. The CDR3 DNA reads as TGTGCCAGCAGTCCACGAGTGGGGGGAGTCTATGGCTACACCTTC.